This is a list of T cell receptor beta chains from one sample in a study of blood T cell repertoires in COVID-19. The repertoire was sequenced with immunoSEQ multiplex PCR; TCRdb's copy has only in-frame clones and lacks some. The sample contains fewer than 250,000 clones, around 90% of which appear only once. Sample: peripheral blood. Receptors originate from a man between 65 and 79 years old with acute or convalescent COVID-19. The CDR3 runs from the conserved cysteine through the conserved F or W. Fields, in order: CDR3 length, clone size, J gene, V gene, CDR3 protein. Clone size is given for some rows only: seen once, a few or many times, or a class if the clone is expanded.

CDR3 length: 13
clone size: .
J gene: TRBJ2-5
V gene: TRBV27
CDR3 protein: CASGRRLQETQYF

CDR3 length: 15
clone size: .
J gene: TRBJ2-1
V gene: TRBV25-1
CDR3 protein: CASSPGQGTYNEQFF

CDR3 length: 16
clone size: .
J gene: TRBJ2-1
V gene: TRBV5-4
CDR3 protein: CASRQGGGSSYNEQFF

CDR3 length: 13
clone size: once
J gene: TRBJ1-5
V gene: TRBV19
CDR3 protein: CASSSGGAQPQHF

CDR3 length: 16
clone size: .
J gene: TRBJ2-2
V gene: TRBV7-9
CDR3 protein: CASSPNPQGFSGELFF

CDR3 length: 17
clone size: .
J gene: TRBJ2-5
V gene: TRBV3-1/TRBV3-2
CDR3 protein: CASSHGKTSGSRETQYF

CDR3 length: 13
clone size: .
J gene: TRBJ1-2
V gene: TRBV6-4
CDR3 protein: CASSLFRDYGYTF

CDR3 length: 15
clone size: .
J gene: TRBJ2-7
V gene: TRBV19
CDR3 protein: CASSDGQGGLYEQYF

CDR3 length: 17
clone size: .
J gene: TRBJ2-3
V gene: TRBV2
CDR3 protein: CASSDGSWEARTDTQYF

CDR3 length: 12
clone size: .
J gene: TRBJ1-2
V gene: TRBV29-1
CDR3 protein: CSVTGTIYGYTF

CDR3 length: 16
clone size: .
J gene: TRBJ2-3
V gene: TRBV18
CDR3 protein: CASSGPGQGATDTQYF

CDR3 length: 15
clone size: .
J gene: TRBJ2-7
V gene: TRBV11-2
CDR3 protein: CASSGIVQGHYEQYF

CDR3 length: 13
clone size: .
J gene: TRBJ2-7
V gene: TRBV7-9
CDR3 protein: CASSPGELNEQYF

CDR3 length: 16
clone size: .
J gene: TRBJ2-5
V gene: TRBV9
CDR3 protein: CASSVDASGYQETQYF

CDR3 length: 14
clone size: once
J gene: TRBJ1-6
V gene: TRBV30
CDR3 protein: CAWTGLTYNSPLHF

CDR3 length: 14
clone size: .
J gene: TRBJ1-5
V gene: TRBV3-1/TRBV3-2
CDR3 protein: CASSQSGQGESQHF

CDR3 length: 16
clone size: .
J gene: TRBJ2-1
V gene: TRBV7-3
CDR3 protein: CASSPGGTGELNEQFF